This T cell receptor beta chain derives from a study of blood T cell repertoires in COVID-19. Overall study context: Samples of COVID-19 (acute and convalescent) were obtained from the United States, Italy and Spain. From T cells, B-cell-depleted T cells, or PBMCs came the material, which was cDNA or gDNA.

As processed by the authors: From reference gene primer amplification, estimates of nucleated cell counts were derived. TCRdb's copy holds only in-frame clones and misses some; the assay was immunoSEQ multiplex PCR. The DNA gave D and trimming, while V, J and clone size come from that table. This table has about 80,000 clones, 84% appearing once. V was clipped by 5 bases and J by 4 bases, with 11 bases between them. The CDR3 sequence is 13 residues long. Germline V CDR1 and CDR2: MNHNY, SVGAGI (reference sequence). This TCR was sampled from a man aged 50 to 59 with acute or convalescent COVID-19. This rearrangement joins TRBV6-6 to TRBJ1-1, with a weak D call TRBD1 (6 bases). The sample comprised peripheral blood. CDR3 amino acids: CASSPGQLTEAFF. CDR3 sequence (DNA): TGTGCCAGCAGTCCTGGACAGCTCACTGAAGCTTTCTTT.